This T cell receptor (beta chain) stems from a study of T cell changes during pregnancy in multiple sclerosis. Sequenced by immunoSEQ multiplex PCR; TCRdb stores in-frame clones only, minus some. This table holds roughly 100,000 clones, under 95% found once. V was pared by 5 bases and J by 0 bases, with 17 bases between. The CDR3 has 17 amino acids. CDR1 and CDR2 from the germline V gene are ENHRY and SYGVKD. This material consisted of peripheral blood, taken before pregnancy. The gene calls are TRBV10-3 and TRBJ1-3; D is possibly TRBD1 (6 bases). The sequence was collected from a female donor with multiple sclerosis, enrolled in a pregnancy study. The CDR3 loop reads CAISRTVLTTSGNTIYF. The DNA for the CDR3 is TGTGCCATCAGTAGGACAGTTCTTACAACCTCTGGAAACACCATATATTTT.